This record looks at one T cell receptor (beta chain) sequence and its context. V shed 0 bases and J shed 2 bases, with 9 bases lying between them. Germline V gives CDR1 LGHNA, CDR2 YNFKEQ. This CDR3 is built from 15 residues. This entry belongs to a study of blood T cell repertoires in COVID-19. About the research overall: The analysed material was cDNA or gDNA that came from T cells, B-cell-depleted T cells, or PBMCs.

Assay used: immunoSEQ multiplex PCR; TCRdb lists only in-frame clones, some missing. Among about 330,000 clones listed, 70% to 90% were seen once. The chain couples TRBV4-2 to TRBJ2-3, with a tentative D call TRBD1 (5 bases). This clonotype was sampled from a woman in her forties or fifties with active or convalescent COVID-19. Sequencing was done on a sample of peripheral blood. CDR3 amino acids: CASSQDGADTDTQYF. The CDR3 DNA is TGTGCCAGCAGCCAAGATGGGGCAGACACAGATACGCAGTATTTT.